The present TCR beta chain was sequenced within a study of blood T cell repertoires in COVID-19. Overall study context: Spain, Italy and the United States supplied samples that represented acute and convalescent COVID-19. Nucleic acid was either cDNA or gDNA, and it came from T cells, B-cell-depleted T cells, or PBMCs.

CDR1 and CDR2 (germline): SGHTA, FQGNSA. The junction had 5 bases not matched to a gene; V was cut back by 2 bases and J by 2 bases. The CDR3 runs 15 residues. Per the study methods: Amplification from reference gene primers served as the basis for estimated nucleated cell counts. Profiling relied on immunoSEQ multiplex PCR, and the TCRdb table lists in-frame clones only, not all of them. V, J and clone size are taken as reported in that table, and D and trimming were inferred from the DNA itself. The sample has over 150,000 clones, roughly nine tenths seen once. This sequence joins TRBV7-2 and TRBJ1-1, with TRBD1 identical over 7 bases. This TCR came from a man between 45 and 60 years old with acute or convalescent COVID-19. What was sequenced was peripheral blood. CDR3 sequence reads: CASSLQPGGNTEAFF. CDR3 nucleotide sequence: TGTGCCAGCAGCTTACAGCCAGGGGGAAACACTGAAGCTTTCTTT.